A selection of T cell receptor beta chains follows, all from one sample in a study of blood T cell repertoires in COVID-19. Assay used: immunoSEQ multiplex PCR; TCRdb lists only in-frame clones, some missing. The sample shows about 110,000 clones, 85% to 90% of them seen only once. The specimen sequenced was peripheral blood. The source of these receptors is a woman aged 50 to 60 with acute or convalescent COVID-19. The CDR3 runs from the conserved cysteine through the conserved F or W. The D gene is left open where the match is weak. Where a row states a size, it is once, few, many or the class of an expanded clone; other rows omit it.

clone_size j_call v_call d_call cdr3_length cdr3_aa cdr3_nt
NA TRBJ2-3 TRBV2 NA 14 CASRHPVEEDTQYF TGTGCCAGCAGGCACCCCGTTGAGGAAGATACGCAGTATTTT
NA TRBJ1-1 TRBV30 NA 14 CAWSPGLPNTEAFF TGTGCCTGGAGCCCGGGACTGCCCAACACTGAAGCTTTCTTT
NA TRBJ2-5 TRBV6-1 NA 17 CASSEVPDTRKQETQYF TGTGCCAGCAGTGAAGTTCCGGACACCAGAAAACAAGAGACCCAGTACTTC
NA TRBJ1-6 TRBV9 TRBD1 15 CASSEAGQGRSPLHF TGTGCCAGCAGCGAAGCGGGACAGGGGCGTTCACCCCTCCACTTT
NA TRBJ1-1 TRBV29-1 TRBD1 13 CSVSDRKGTEAFF TGCAGCGTTTCGGACAGGAAGGGGACTGAAGCTTTCTTT
NA TRBJ1-1 TRBV7-8 NA 13 CASSSGQSTEAFF TGTGCCAGCAGCTCCGGACAGAGCACTGAAGCTTTCTTT
once TRBJ2-7 TRBV9 NA 15 CASSIGLEGSYEQYF TGTGCCAGCAGCATCGGACTGGAGGGGTCCTACGAGCAGTACTTC
once TRBJ2-7 TRBV10-3 NA 13 CAISDSDSYEQYF TGTGCCATCAGTGACTCGGACAGCTACGAGCAGTACTTC
few TRBJ1-2 TRBV29-1 NA 14 CSVDNGQFNYGYTF TGCAGCGTTGACAATGGACAGTTCAACTATGGCTACACCTTC
NA TRBJ2-2 TRBV28 TRBD2 16 CASSLRTSGNTGELFF TGTGCCAGCAGTTTGAGGACTAGCGGCAACACCGGGGAGCTGTTTTTT
NA TRBJ2-5 TRBV12-3/TRBV12-4 NA 13 CASSQGGRETQYF TGTGCCAGCAGTCAGGGGGGTCGAGAGACCCAGTACTTC
NA TRBJ2-1 TRBV15 TRBD2 15 CATSRGGSSYNEQFF TGTGCCACCAGCAGGGGCGGGAGTTCCTACAATGAGCAGTTCTTC
NA TRBJ2-7 TRBV4-1 TRBD2 15 CASSQEGEGLYEQYF TGCGCCAGCAGCCAAGAGGGGGAGGGCCTCTACGAGCAGTACTTC
NA TRBJ2-3 TRBV7-9 NA 14 CASSLGGLEDTQYF TGTGCCAGCAGCTTAGGGGGACTTGAAGATACGCAGTATTTT
NA TRBJ1-1 TRBV3-1/TRBV3-2 NA 13 CASSQVSSAEAFF TGTGCCAGCAGCCAAGTAAGTTCGGCTGAAGCTTTCTTT
NA TRBJ2-1 TRBV5-4 TRBD2 16 CASSFWTSGGLDEQFF TGTGCCAGCAGCTTTTGGACTAGCGGGGGACTGGATGAGCAGTTCTTC
NA TRBJ2-3 TRBV30 NA 14 CAWSVLVWTDTQYF TGTGCCTGGAGTGTACTTGTCTGGACAGATACGCAGTATTTT
NA TRBJ2-1 TRBV7-2 TRBD2 15 CASSPTSGGYNEQFF TGTGCCAGCAGCCCCACTAGCGGGGGATACAATGAGCAGTTCTTC
once TRBJ1-2 TRBV7-2 NA 13 CASSFQGHYGYTF TGTGCCAGCAGCTTTCAGGGGCACTATGGCTACACCTTC
once TRBJ1-5 TRBV28 NA 14 CATKTHYSNQPQHF TGTGCCACCAAGACCCACTATAGCAATCAGCCCCAGCATTTT
NA TRBJ1-1 TRBV12-3/TRBV12-4 NA 13 CASSLSYVPLAFF TGTGCCAGCAGTTTAAGCTATGTTCCTTTAGCTTTCTTT
NA TRBJ1-1 TRBV19 NA 13 CASIGARASEAFF TGTGCCAGTATCGGCGCCAGGGCTTCTGAAGCTTTCTTT
NA TRBJ1-2 TRBV28 NA 11 CASTGLYGYTF TGTGCCAGCACCGGACTCTATGGCTACACCTTC
few TRBJ2-3 TRBV7-3 NA 18 CASSLKGPSLSRADTQYF TGTGCCAGCAGCTTAAAGGGCCCTAGCCTATCGAGGGCAGATACGCAGTATTTT
NA TRBJ1-2 TRBV4-3 NA 14 CASSQEQRLYGYTF TGCGCCAGCAGCCAAGAGCAGAGACTCTATGGCTACACCTTC
NA TRBJ1-4 TRBV5-6 NA 15 CASSLVGATNEKLFF TGTGCCAGCAGCTTGGTAGGGGCAACTAATGAAAAACTGTTTTTT
NA TRBJ1-1 TRBV7-3 NA 15 CASSLTGGGYTEAFF TGTGCCAGCAGCTTAACCGGGGGAGGGTACACTGAAGCTTTCTTT
NA TRBJ1-2 TRBV15 NA 16 CATSRAQAPINYGYTF TGTGCCACCAGCAGGGCTCAGGCGCCCATTAACTATGGCTACACCTTC
once TRBJ2-3 TRBV7-3 NA 14 CASSGTSAADTQYF TGTGCCAGCAGCGGAACATCAGCGGCAGATACGCAGTATTTT
NA TRBJ2-1 TRBV4-3 TRBD2 16 CASSPGTSGGENEQFF TGCGCCAGCAGCCCTGGGACTAGCGGGGGGGAAAATGAGCAGTTCTTC
NA TRBJ1-6 TRBV2 NA 16 CASSEPRAGENSPLHF TGTGCCAGCAGTGAACCCCGCGCCGGGGAGAATTCACCCCTCCACTTT
once TRBJ1-1 TRBV3-1/TRBV3-2 NA 14 CASSPRTRNTEAFF TGTGCCAGCAGCCCACGAACCAGGAACACTGAAGCTTTCTTT
once TRBJ1-3 TRBV7-2 NA 15 CASSLAPGPGNTIYF TGTGCCAGCAGCTTAGCCCCAGGGCCTGGAAACACCATATATTTT
NA TRBJ2-1 TRBV4-1 NA 17 CASSSQERVAGSDEQFF TGCGCCAGCAGCTCCCAAGAGAGGGTCGCGGGTTCCGATGAGCAGTTCTTC
NA TRBJ1-3 TRBV11-3 NA 12 CASSVNSGTIYF TGTGCCAGCAGCGTCAATTCGGGCACCATATATTTT
NA TRBJ1-1 TRBV5-4 NA 14 CASSPRQVNTEAFF TGTGCCAGCAGCCCCCGACAGGTGAACACTGAAGCTTTCTTT
NA TRBJ2-7 TRBV19 TRBD1 15 CASRKQQGKAYEQYF TGTGCCAGTAGAAAACAACAGGGGAAGGCCTACGAGCAGTACTTC
once TRBJ1-2 TRBV7-8 TRBD1 15 CASSPGTAYNYGYTF TGTGCCAGCAGCCCCGGGACAGCCTATAACTATGGCTACACCTTC
NA TRBJ1-5 TRBV2 NA 14 CASSEIGGLQPQHF TGTGCCAGCAGTGAAATCGGGGGGTTGCAGCCCCAGCATTTT
NA TRBJ2-5 TRBV5-1 TRBD1 15 CASSLTGGLGETQYF TGCGCCAGCAGCTTGACAGGGGGCCTCGGAGAGACCCAGTACTTC
NA TRBJ1-1 TRBV6-6 NA 14 CASSLPGTNYEAFF TGTGCCAGCAGTCTTCCCGGGACAAACTATGAAGCTTTCTTT
NA TRBJ1-1 TRBV4-1 NA 15 CASSPRAGAWTEAFF TGCGCCAGCAGCCCCCGGGCAGGGGCATGGACTGAAGCTTTCTTT
NA TRBJ2-5 TRBV3-1/TRBV3-2 TRBD2 17 CASSHPYLAGVGETQYF TGTGCCAGCAGCCACCCGTACCTAGCGGGAGTAGGGGAGACCCAGTACTTC
NA TRBJ2-7 TRBV5-6 NA 13 CASSHTGTYEQYF TGTGCCAGCAGCCACACAGGTACCTACGAGCAGTACTTC
NA TRBJ2-3 TRBV7-9 NA 15 CASSLFPTDTDTQYF TGTGCCAGCAGCTTATTTCCCACAGACACAGATACGCAGTATTTT